The clone carrying this T cell receptor beta chain was observed a single time. Sequenced by immunoSEQ multiplex PCR; TCRdb stores in-frame clones only, minus some. The sample lists around 250,000 clones, almost 85% occurring once. The sample is drawn from a study of control samples from healthy donors and cancer patients. The ends were cut back, 5 bases at V and 3 bases at J, with 8 bases in the middle. Germline CDR1 is SGHTA and CDR2 is FQGTGA. The CDR3 is 13 amino acids. The specimen sequenced was PBMCs. This clonotype was obtained from a woman aged 60-75 years with lung cancer. V is TRBV7-3 and J is TRBJ1-3; no clear D gene. CDR3 region: CASSTQYGNTIYF. Here the CDR3 DNA reads TGTGCCAGCAGCACTCAATATGGAAACACCATATATTTT. Variable domain in full (rest from reference TRBV7-3 and TRBJ1-3): GAGVSQTPSNKVTEKGKYVELRCDPISGHTALYWYRQSLGQGPEFLIYFQGTGAADDSGLPNDRFFAVRPEGSVSTLKIQRTERGDSAVYLCASSTQYGNTIYFGEGSWLTVV.